A single sample is the source of the 17 T cell receptor beta chains below, sequenced in a study of cytomegalovirus exposure and HLA in healthy donors. Researchers ran the PCR with 60 Vbeta and 13 Jbeta primers. The method was immunoSEQ multiplex PCR; TCRdb's version includes in-frame clones alone and lacks a portion of them. The sample has approximately 220,000 clones; around 79% are singletons. Sequencing used PBMCs. These receptors were taken from a man aged 18 to 29 in good health and CMV-seronegative.

The CDR3 nucleotides are TGTGCCAGCAGTTACTCGCCTAGCGGGAGCTACAATGAGCAGTTCTTC. Its protein product is CASSYSPSGSYNEQFF. The chain uses TRBV6-5 and TRBJ2-1, with 10 nucleotides matching TRBD2. Germline CDR1 reads MNHEY; CDR2 reads SVGAGI. The CDR3 is made up of 16 amino acids. V was pared by 0 bases and J by 3 bases, with 2 bases of the junction left unmatched.

The J gene is TRBJ2-1, the V gene TRBV5-4, with 10 bases lining up with TRBD1. There are 16 residues in the CDR3. Germline V gives CDR1 SGHNT, CDR2 YYREEE (reference sequence). With 4 bases clipped from V and 0 bases from J, the junction kept 4 bases outside the gene matches. The CDR3 sequence is CASSAGQGSSYNEQFF. CDR3 nucleotide sequence: TGTGCCAGCAGCGCGGGACAGGGGTCCTCCTACAATGAGCAGTTCTTC.

This chain joins TRBV14 and TRBJ2-2; D gene unclear. Germline CDR1 reads SGHDN; CDR2 reads FVKESK. V was shortened by 1 base and J by 0 bases, with 9 bases between the two germline ends. This CDR3 spans 16 amino acids. DNA for the CDR3: TGTGCCAGCAGCCAAGCGTCCTCAGCGAACACCGGGGAGCTGTTTTTT. Amino acids: CASSQASSANTGELFF. Based on the CDR3 plus reference TRBV14 and TRBJ2-2, the full variable domain is EAGVTQFPSHSVIEKGQTVTLRCDPISGHDNLYWYRRVMGKEIKFLLHFVKESKQDESGMPNNRFLAERTGGTYSTLKVQPAELEDSGVYFCASSQASSANTGELFFGEGSRLTVL.

The V gene is TRBV7-6, the J gene TRBJ2-7, with 9 bases identical to TRBD1. Germline V gene sequence: CDR1 SGHVS, CDR2 FNYEAQ. CDR3 length: 15 residues. The ends lost 4 bases at V and 2 bases at J; junction bases unmatched: 6. The CDR3 DNA follows: TGTGCCAGCAGCTCTCCGGGACAGGGAACCTACGAGCAGTACTTC. Its protein product is CASSSPGQGTYEQYF. Full variable domain (rest looked up from reference TRBV7-6 and TRBJ2-7): GAGVSQSPRYKVTKRGQDVALRCDPISGHVSLYWYRQALGQGPEFLTYFNYEAQQDKSGLPNDRFSAERPEGSISTLTIQRTEQRDSAMYRCASSSPGQGTYEQYFGPGTRLTVT.

The CDR3: CASSVAAKGGNEQFF. The CDR3 DNA reads as TGTGCCAGCAGCGTAGCGGCTAAGGGGGGGAATGAGCAGTTCTTC. The rearrangement links TRBV9 to TRBJ2-1, with D maybe TRBD2 (7 bases). CDR3 length: 15 residues. V was pared by 0 bases and J by 7 bases, with 14 bases between. Germline V gene lookup returns CDR1 SGDLS and CDR2 YYNGEE. The full variable domain, completed using reference TRBV9 and TRBJ2-1, is DSGVTQTPKHLITATGQRVTLRCSPRSGDLSVYWYQQSLDQGLQFLIQYYNGEERAKGNILERFSAQQFPDLHSELNLSSLELGDSALYFCASSVAAKGGNEQFFGPGTRLTVL.

The gene calls are TRBV7-9 and TRBJ1-5, with 8 nucleotides matching TRBD1. The germline gives CDR1 SEHNR, CDR2 FQNEAQ (reference sequence). V trimming: 6 bases; J trimming: 2 bases; junction bases outside the gene matches: 9. This CDR3 spans 16 amino acids. CDR3 coding DNA: TGTGCCAGCAGTTCTTCACAGGGGGGAGGCAATCAGCCCCAGCATTTT. It encodes CASSSSQGGGNQPQHF.

This chain uses TRBV27 with TRBJ2-1; 13 nucleotides align to TRBD2. V gave up 4 bases and J gave up 7 bases; unmatched junction bases: 4. The CDR3 totals 15 residues. Germline V gene data show CDR1 as MNHEY and CDR2 as SMNVEV (reference sequence). The chain's CDR3 is CASSSGTSGANEQFF. The DNA of the CDR3 is TGTGCCAGCAGTTCCGGGACTAGCGGGGCTAATGAGCAGTTCTTC.

This rearrangement joins TRBV7-3 to TRBJ2-5, with D maybe TRBD1 (6 bases). Germline V lookup: CDR1 SGHTA, CDR2 FQGTGA. CDR3 length: 13 amino acids. Between the trimmed V and J ends, which lost 5 bases and 5 bases, there was a span of 12 bases. The CDR3 here is CASSPQGRETQYF. The CDR3, as DNA: TGTGCCAGCAGCCCCCAGGGGCGGGAGACCCAGTACTTC.

V and J are TRBV28 and TRBJ1-1, with TRBD1 matching 8 bases. Germline trimming cut 7 bases from V and 3 bases from J; bases unmatched to any gene: 4. The CDR3 totals 13 residues. Germline V gives CDR1 MDHEN, CDR2 SYDVKM. CDR3 protein: CASKQGGDTEAFF. The CDR3 bases are TGTGCCAGCAAACAGGGGGGGGACACTGAAGCTTTCTTT.

The gene calls are TRBV10-3 and TRBJ2-5, with 9 bases aligning to TRBD1. The J call is in doubt because the DNA end fits TRBJ2-7 better. CDR3 length equals 11 residues. The germline CDR1 and CDR2 sequences are ENHRY and SYGVKD. CDR3 amino acids: CAMRTGDEQYF. Written as DNA, the CDR3 is TGTGCCATGAGGACAGGGGACGAGCAGTACTTC.

The chain employs TRBV6-5 and TRBJ2-7; 9 bases line up with TRBD2. The CDR3 consists of 15 residues. From germline, CDR1 is MNHEY and CDR2 SVGAGI. With 0 bases clipped from V and 5 bases from J, the junction kept 5 bases outside the gene matches. This chain's CDR3 is CASSYSSGRRNEQYF. The CDR3 nucleotides read TGTGCCAGCAGTTACTCTAGCGGGAGACGGAACGAGCAGTACTTC.

V gene TRBV7-9 combines with J gene TRBJ2-1; D gene ambiguous. Per the germline V gene, CDR1 is SEHNR and CDR2 is FQNEAQ (reference sequence). Deletions cut 4 bases from V and 0 bases from J, with 4 bases between. This CDR3 is 13 amino acids long. The CDR3 loop reads CASSSSSYNEQFF. DNA for the CDR3: TGTGCCAGCAGCTCGAGCTCCTACAATGAGCAGTTCTTC.

This chain uses TRBV4-2 with TRBJ2-5; 14 bases align to TRBD2. V shed 2 bases, J shed 1 base, and the junction held 6 bases outside the gene matches. Germline V gene data show CDR1 as LGHNA and CDR2 as YNFKEQ. CDR3 length: 18 amino acids. The CDR3 here is CASSQRLAGGALQETQYF. The CDR3 DNA reads TGTGCCAGCAGCCAACGACTAGCGGGGGGGGCCCTCCAAGAGACCCAGTACTTC.

The V and J genes are TRBV9 and TRBJ2-3, with D tentatively TRBD2 (5 bases). Germline loops: CDR1 SGDLS, CDR2 YYNGEE. CDR3 length: 15 residues. Trimming left V 3 bases short and J 1 base short, with 12 bases between. CDR3 sequence (DNA): TGTGCCAGCAGCGCTGCCTGGGGAGGCACAGATACGCAGTATTTT. Its translation: CASSAAWGGTDTQYF.

The J gene is TRBJ2-1, the V gene TRBV28; 10 bases line up with TRBD2. Germline V gene lookup returns CDR1 MDHEN and CDR2 SYDVKM. This CDR3 has 15 residues. V dropped 5 bases and J dropped 5; count of bases not matched to a gene: 6. DNA of the CDR3: TGTGCCAGCAGTGAGAGCGGGAGGGAGAACAATGAGCAGTTCTTC. Translated, it gives CASSESGRENNEQFF.

The count of this clone is one. The J gene is TRBJ2-7, the V gene TRBV6-5, with D possibly matching TRBD1 (6 bases). V was shortened by 7 bases and J by 1 base, with 14 bases between the two germline ends. The CDR3 extends over 14 amino acids. From germline, CDR1 is MNHEY and CDR2 SVGAGI. The CDR3 protein is CASIKKGHSYEQYF. CDR3 bases: TGTGCCAGCATTAAAAAGGGACATTCCTACGAGCAGTACTTC.

The V and J genes are TRBV27 and TRBJ2-2, with TRBD2 identical over 8 bases. The V gene end was trimmed by 4 bases and the J gene end by 0 bases; junction bases not matched to a gene: 7. Germline CDR1 is MNHEY and CDR2 is SMNVEV (reference sequence). The CDR3 contains 17 residues. Here the CDR3 reads CASSSLLGLANTGELFF. For the CDR3, the DNA is TGTGCCAGCAGTTCCCTCCTGGGACTAGCGAACACCGGGGAGCTGTTTTTT.